This entry lists 11 T cell receptor beta chains sequenced from one sample in a study of beta chain features in type 1 diabetes (dated by TCRdb to the late 2010s). Library creation used the immunoSEQ multiplex PCR assay. The entire amount of isolated RNA was reverse transcribed using the High Capacity cDNA Reverse Transcription Kit, so the sequenced TCRB transcripts were expressed ones. As stored in TCRdb, this immuneACCESS dataset retains in-frame rearrangements with V and J assigned. A fraction of the clones does not appear; measured against another copy, unresolved V genes explain less than half of the discrepancy, and the remainder lacks a known reason. This sample lists 860,000 or so clones; roughly 15% were detected once. The ten largest clones represent 0.02% to 0.025% of the sample. Sequencing was done on a sample of naive CD4+ T cells from blood. The sample's cell subset or site label is to be understood as: true naive CD4+ T cells. Receptors were obtained from a young woman in good health.

This clone has ten or more counts. The chain couples TRBV21-1 to TRBJ2-7; the DNA was not used to check the table's D call, TRBD2. TRBV21-1 is listed as a pseudogene. The CDR3 consists of 11 residues. CDR3 in amino acids: CASKALSEQYF. The CDR3 nucleotides read TGTGCCAGCAAAGCGCTCTCCGAGCAGTACTTC.

The chain links TRBV25-1 to TRBJ1-1, with no clear D. The V gene's germline CDR1 is MGHDK and CDR2 SYGVNS. V dropped 1 base and J dropped 6 bases, with 9 bases sitting between them. This CDR3 has 13 amino acids. CDR3 bases: TGTGCCAGCAGTGAATGGATCTTATCTGAAGCTTTCTTT. Its protein is CASSEWILSEAFF.

The DNA of the CDR3 is TGTGCCAGCATAGCCGGGACAGAAAATTACGAGCAGTACTTC. Translating gives CASIAGTENYEQYF. The chain employs TRBV28 and TRBJ2-7; 7 bases line up with TRBD1. Germline CDR1 MDHEN, CDR2 SYDVKM. The J segment lost 4 bases and the V segment lost 7 bases, leaving 10 bases of the junction unmatched. The CDR3 extends over 14 amino acids. Full variable domain (missing parts from reference TRBV28 and TRBJ2-7): DVKVTQSSRYLVKRTGEKVFLECVQDMDHENMFWYRQDPGLGLRLIYFSYDVKMKEKGDIPEGYSVSREKKERFSLILESASTNQTSMYLCASIAGTENYEQYFGPGTRLTVT.

This clone occurred a few times. This chain joins TRBV7-9 and TRBJ2-1; 12 nucleotides agree with TRBD2. CDR1 and CDR2 (germline): SEHNR, FQNEAQ (reference sequence). V lost 4 bases and J lost 7; bases outside the gene matches: 5. This CDR3 spans 15 amino acids. CDR3 sequence (DNA): TGTGCCAGCAGCTCGACTAGCGGGAGCCCGAATGAGCAGTTCTTC. Encoded protein: CASSSTSGSPNEQFF. Together with reference TRBV7-9 and TRBJ2-1, the CDR3 gives the full variable domain: DTGVSQNPRHKITKRGQNVTFRCDPISEHNRLYWYRQTLGQGPEFLTYFQNEAQLEKSRLLSDRFSAERPKGSFSTLEIQRTEQGDSAMYLCASSSTSGSPNEQFFGPGTRLTVL.

This chain joins TRBV27 and TRBJ2-7; 7 bases agree with TRBD1. The CDR3 has 15 residues. From germline, CDR1 is MNHEY and CDR2 SMNVEV (reference sequence). J lost 0 bases, V lost 6 bases, and 8 bases had no gene match. The CDR3 bases are TGTGCCAGCAGCCGCGCCGGGACAGCCTCCTACGAGCAGTACTTC. It yields the protein CASSRAGTASYEQYF.

The chain has TRBV7-2 and TRBJ2-3, with a possible D match to TRBD2 (6 bases). V was shortened by 5 bases and J by 3 bases, with 18 bases between the two germline ends. The CDR3 covers 16 residues. The germline V gene has CDR1 SGHTA and CDR2 FQGNSA. In DNA form, the CDR3 reads TGTGCCAGCAGCCCCCGAGGAAGGGAGGCTACAGATACGCAGTATTTT. Protein product: CASSPRGREATDTQYF. Based on the CDR3 plus reference TRBV7-2 and TRBJ2-3, the full variable domain is GAGVSQSPSNKVTEKGKDVELRCDPISGHTALYWYRQSLGQGLEFLIYFQGNSAPDKSGLPSDRFSAERTGGSVSTLTIQRTQQEDSAVYLCASSPRGREATDTQYFGPGTRLTVL.

The chain recombines TRBV4-3 with TRBJ2-2, with a weak D call TRBD1 (5 bases). Between the trimmed V and J ends, which lost 0 bases and 6 bases, there was a span of 8 bases. Germline values: CDR1 LGHNA, CDR2 YSLEER. CDR3 size: 14 residues. The CDR3 spells CASSQEGASGELFF. The CDR3, as DNA: TGCGCCAGCAGCCAAGAAGGGGCGTCCGGGGAGCTGTTTTTT.

The chain uses TRBV4-1 and TRBJ2-3; unclear D gene. The germline V gene has CDR1 MGHRA and CDR2 YSYEKL. V was pared by 2 bases and J by 3 bases, with 15 bases between. This CDR3 contains 16 residues. The chain's CDR3 is CASSQNPGLGTDTQYF. CDR3 in DNA: TGCGCCAGCAGCCAAAATCCAGGCTTGGGGACAGATACGCAGTATTTT.

This clone was counted between two and nine times. This chain connects TRBV4-2 to TRBJ1-1; 8 bases are a match to TRBD1. The CDR3 is 14 amino acids. J was trimmed by 8 bases and V by 4 bases; bases with no gene match: 9. Per the germline V gene, CDR1 is LGHNA and CDR2 is YNFKEQ. CDR3: CASSPRQGFSEAFF. In DNA form, the CDR3 reads TGTGCCAGCAGCCCCCGACAGGGGTTTAGCGAAGCTTTCTTT.

The genes are TRBV7-6 and TRBJ2-1; perhaps TRBD1 as D (6 bases). Germline assignment: CDR1 SGHVS and CDR2 FNYEAQ. Trimming stripped 3 bases from V and 9 bases from J, with 12 bases between. CDR3 size: 13 residues. In nucleotides, the CDR3 is TGTGCCAGCAGCTTTACAGGGATGACTGAGCAGTTCTTC. It codes for CASSFTGMTEQFF.

The chain recombines TRBV19 with TRBJ2-1; no clear D gene. CDR1 is LNHDA and CDR2 is SQIVND in the germline V gene (reference sequence). This CDR3 has 13 amino acids. V was pared by 2 bases and J by 7 bases, with 9 bases between. CDR3 nucleotides: TGTGCCAGTAGTATACAAGATAGGAATGAGCAGTTCTTC. Translated: CASSIQDRNEQFF.